Listed here are 10 T cell receptor beta chains from one sample, sequenced in a study of T cell repertoires in cytomegalovirus infection. Antigens of these TCRs are unknown. One entry per CDR3 protein, called by TCRdb with MiXCR from the reads. The table has more than 300,000 distinct CDR3 sequences, just under 35% seen once. Sample: cultured PBMCs, taken from culture after CMV antigen stimulation. The receptor set was obtained from a human donor in good health (CMV status not recorded). Some clones in this sample may be carry-over from other donors' samples.

This clonotype turned up a few times. The chain links TRBV11-3 to TRBJ1-1; tentative D call: TRBD1 (6 bases). Trimming removed 1 base from V and 0 bases from J, with 15 bases in between. Germline-derived CDR1 and CDR2 are SGHNT and YENEEA. The CDR3 sequence is 17 residues long. CDR3 nucleotides: TGTGCCAGCAGCTTAGGCGGGGGCGCGGACATGAACACTGAAGCTTTCTTT. It yields the protein CASSLGGGADMNTEAFF.

This clonotype was observed a few times. The CDR3 DNA follows: TGTGCCACCAGTGGTTCTGGGACCACCAACACCGGGGAGCTGTTTTTT. Its protein product is CATSGSGTTNTGELFF. V gene TRBV24-1 combines with J gene TRBJ2-2; D is tentatively TRBD1 or TRBD2 (5 bases each). Germline CDR1 reads KGHDR; CDR2 reads SFDVKD. The CDR3 contains 16 residues. The V gene lost 5 bases and the J gene lost 2 bases, with 14 bases spanning the gap.

This clonotype was observed a few times. V usage is TRBV7-8 and J usage is TRBJ2-3; 7 nucleotides line up with TRBD2. CDR1 and CDR2 from the germline V gene are SGHVS and FQNEAQ. This CDR3 has 17 amino acids. V was clipped by 5 bases and J by 3 bases; unmatched bases: 14. The CDR3 coding sequence is TGTGCCAGCAGCGCCCGTAGGGCGGGAGCCGGTACAGATACGCAGTATTTT. Protein sequence: CASSARRAGAGTDTQYF.

This sequence joins TRBV19 and TRBJ1-5; perhaps TRBD1 as D (5 bases). V dropped 0 bases and J dropped 0 bases, with 6 bases sitting between them. Germline CDR1 and CDR2: LNHDA and SQIVND (reference sequence). This CDR3 region has 15 residues. CDR3 amino acids: CASSIEGDSNQPQHF. In nucleotides, the CDR3 is TGTGCCAGTAGTATAGAAGGGGATAGCAATCAGCCCCAGCATTTT.

The V call is TRBV10-3, the J call TRBJ1-2; D remains unclear. V was cut by 6 bases and J by 0 bases, with 11 bases left in between. Germline V CDR1 and CDR2: ENHRY, SYGVKD. The CDR3 extends over 14 amino acids. Here the CDR3 DNA reads TGTGCCATCAGATCCGGGCCCGCTAACTATGGCTACACCTTC. Its protein is CAIRSGPANYGYTF.

The chain has TRBV7-8 and TRBJ2-2, with 14 nucleotides matching TRBD2. This CDR3 has 17 residues. Germline assignment: CDR1 SGHVS and CDR2 FQNEAQ. Trimming took 5 bases from V and 5 from J; bases not matched to a gene: 7. CDR3 residues: CASSPWGLAGVTGELFF. The CDR3 DNA reads as TGTGCCAGCAGCCCGTGGGGACTAGCGGGAGTAACCGGGGAGCTGTTTTTT.

Only a few counts were recorded for this clonotype. This CDR3 reads CASSQPPSTDTQYF. The CDR3 DNA follows: TGTGCCAGCAGTCAACCCCCTAGCACAGATACGCAGTATTTT. The gene calls are TRBV28 and TRBJ2-3; D remains ambiguous. Trimming took off 5 bases at V and 0 bases at J, with 9 bases between the two ends. The germline V gene encodes CDR1 MDHEN and CDR2 SYDVKM. The CDR3 runs 14 residues. The entire variable domain, with the rest obtained from reference TRBV28 and TRBJ2-3, is as follows: DVKVTQSSRYLVKRTGEKVFLECVQDMDHENMFWYRQDPGLGLRLIYFSYDVKMKEKGDIPEGYSVSREKKERFSLILESASTNQTSMYLCASSQPPSTDTQYFGPGTRLTVL.

This sequence joins TRBV7-2 and TRBJ2-7; D may be TRBD2 (5 bases). This CDR3 region has 14 residues. CDR1 is SGHTA, CDR2 FQGNSA, per germline. V shed 2 bases and J shed 6 bases, with 14 bases lying between them. Here the CDR3 DNA reads TGTGCCAGCAGCTTATATGAGGGTAGGATCGAGCAGTACGTC. Protein: CASSLYEGRIEQYV.

This clonotype was seen a few times. The rearrangement joins TRBV7-2 to TRBJ2-7, with 9 bases that match TRBD2. V gave up 6 bases and J gave up 2 bases; unmatched junction bases: 5. CDR3 length: 14 residues. Per germline, CDR1 SGHTA and CDR2 FQGNSA. CDR3 in amino acids: CASSPSGATYEQYF. Written as DNA, the CDR3 is TGTGCCAGCAGTCCTAGCGGGGCCACCTACGAGCAGTACTTC.

The chain employs TRBV6-2 or TRBV6-3 and TRBJ2-4; D not certain. V was pared by 0 bases and J by 1 base, with 13 bases between. CDR1 and CDR2 (germline): MNHEY, SVGEGT. The CDR3 contains 17 residues. The CDR3: CASSYSPGGRAKNIQYF. The CDR3 DNA follows: TGTGCCAGCAGTTACTCCCCAGGTGGTCGTGCCAAAAACATTCAGTACTTC.